Shown below are 18 T cell receptor beta chains from a single sample sequenced in a study of cytomegalovirus exposure and HLA in healthy donors. Amplification used 60 Vbeta primers and 13 Jbeta primers. The data were produced by immunoSEQ multiplex PCR, yet TCRdb's version contains in-frame clones alone and is incomplete. Among some 120,000 clones listed, around four fifths were seen once. The sequenced sample was PBMCs. The receptors come from a human donor in good health.

The V call is TRBV7-9, the J call TRBJ1-2; 8 positions agree with TRBD1. This CDR3 spans 15 amino acids. Germline V lookup: CDR1 SEHNR, CDR2 FQNEAQ (reference sequence). The V segment lost 1 base and the J segment 4 bases; nucleotides outside the gene matches: 5. The DNA of the CDR3 is TGTGCCAGCAGCTTAGGCCCAGGGGGCAGCTATGGCTACACCTTC. As protein: CASSLGPGGSYGYTF.

V gene TRBV28 combines with J gene TRBJ2-1; D is possibly TRBD2 (5 bases). This CDR3 has 14 amino acids. The V gene lost 6 bases and the J gene lost 6 bases, with 15 bases spanning the gap. Per germline, CDR1 MDHEN and CDR2 SYDVKM. The CDR3 region has the DNA TGTGCCAGCAGATTCCGAGGGCCCTCCAATGAGCAGTTCTTC. Protein product: CASRFRGPSNEQFF.

The sample holds a few counts of this clone. The chain uses TRBV29-1 and TRBJ1-1; D is uncertain. CDR1 and CDR2 from the germline V gene are SQVTM and ANQGSEA. V dropped 4 bases and J dropped 4 bases, with 7 bases sitting between them. This CDR3 is 11 amino acids long. The CDR3 DNA reads TGCAGCGTTGCCCGGAGCACTGAAGCTTTCTTT. It yields the protein CSVARSTEAFF.

The V gene is TRBV5-4, the J gene TRBJ1-1; 7 nucleotides line up with TRBD1. This CDR3 contains 14 residues. Germline CDR1 is SGHNT and CDR2 is YYREEE (reference sequence). The junction had 3 bases not matched to a gene; V was cut back by 2 bases and J by 2 bases. The CDR3 sequence: CASSFNRGNTEAFF. The CDR3 DNA reads TGTGCCAGCAGCTTCAACAGGGGAAACACTGAAGCTTTCTTT.

The genes are TRBV27 and TRBJ1-6; D uncertain. CDR3 length: 16 amino acids. Germline CDR1 reads MNHEY; CDR2 reads SMNVEV (reference sequence). V was trimmed by 0 bases and J by 7 bases, leaving 13 bases between them. CDR3 DNA sequence: TGTGCCAGCAGTTTATCTAACGCGGGGAGGAATTCACCCCTCCACTTT. Encoded protein: CASSLSNAGRNSPLHF.

This chain joins TRBV28 and TRBJ2-3; weak D call: TRBD2 (7 bases). Deletions cut 4 bases from V and 0 bases from J, with 11 bases between. CDR1 is MDHEN, CDR2 SYDVKM, per germline. CDR3 length: 15 residues. This CDR3 reads CASSSAGASTDTQYF. The CDR3 nucleotides read TGTGCCAGCAGTTCTGCGGGGGCTAGCACAGATACGCAGTATTTT.

This clone has just a few counts. The gene calls are TRBV7-2 and TRBJ1-5; no reliable D call. V gave up 3 bases and J gave up 4 bases, with 4 bases separating them. Looked up from germline, CDR1 is SGHTA and CDR2 is FQGNSA. This CDR3 is 12 amino acids long. CDR3 nucleotide sequence: TGTGCCAGCAGCTTCTCGAATCAGCCCCAGCATTTT. It is translated as CASSFSNQPQHF.

The rearrangement uses TRBV7-8 and TRBJ1-1; no clear D gene. Per germline, CDR1 SGHVS and CDR2 FQNEAQ. Deletions cut 1 base from V and 1 base from J, with 10 bases between. This CDR3 region has 15 residues. CDR3 sequence: CASSLVGGKNTEAFF. In DNA, the CDR3 is TGTGCCAGCAGCTTAGTCGGAGGGAAGAACACTGAAGCTTTCTTT.

This sequence joins TRBV5-1 and TRBJ1-6; 9 positions match TRBD1. V lost 4 bases to trimming and J lost 6 bases; unmatched junction nucleotides: 5. The length of the CDR3 is 15 residues. The germline V gene has CDR1 SGHRS and CDR2 YFSETQ. CDR3 residues: CASSVGQGSNSPLHF. CDR3 DNA sequence: TGCGCCAGCAGCGTCGGACAGGGGAGTAATTCACCCCTCCACTTT. Together with reference TRBV5-1 and TRBJ1-6, the CDR3 gives the full variable domain: KAGVTQTPRYLIKTRGQQVTLSCSPISGHRSVSWYQQTPGQGLQFLFEYFSETQRNKGNFPGRFSGRQFSNSRSEMNVSTLELGDSALYLCASSVGQGSNSPLHFGNGTRLTVT.

Only a few counts were recorded for this clone. The V and J genes are TRBV5-1 and TRBJ1-6; D remains ambiguous. The CDR3 runs 16 residues. V was shortened by 3 bases and J by 7 bases, with 17 bases between the two germline ends. From germline, CDR1 is SGHRS and CDR2 YFSETQ. CDR3 in DNA: TGCGCCAGCAGCTCTGACAAGGCCCGGCGAAATTCACCCCTCCACTTT. This gives the protein CASSSDKARRNSPLHF.

The V gene is TRBV6-5, the J gene TRBJ1-2; D may be TRBD1 (5 bases). The ends were cut back, 11 bases at V and 2 bases at J, with 21 bases in the middle. CDR1 and CDR2 from the germline V gene are MNHEY and SVGAGI. The CDR3 is 15 residues long. The CDR3 nucleotides read TGTGCCTCCCTAGGCTGGGACTCTGAAAACTATGGCTACACCTTC. Amino acid sequence: CASLGWDSENYGYTF.

This clone was recorded once. The V call is TRBV7-3, the J call TRBJ1-6; 9 bases line up with TRBD1. The CDR3 runs to 14 residues. The junction had 2 bases not matched to a gene; V was cut back by 4 bases and J by 7 bases. Germline lookup yields CDR1 SGHTA and CDR2 FQGTGA. The CDR3 DNA reads as TGTGCCAGCAGCTCGACAGGGGGAAATTCACCCCTCCACTTT. This gives the protein CASSSTGGNSPLHF.

The chain recombines TRBV6-1 with TRBJ1-4, with a tentative D call TRBD1 (5 bases). There are 14 residues in the CDR3. Trimming took off 2 bases at V and 5 bases at J, with 9 bases between the two ends. CDR1 is MNHNS, CDR2 SASEGT, per germline. The CDR3 loop reads CASSERGENEKLFF. The CDR3 DNA sequence: TGTGCCAGCAGTGAACGGGGGGAGAATGAAAAACTGTTTTTT.

The V gene is TRBV6-1, the J gene TRBJ2-2; D is unclear. This CDR3 comprises 12 residues. Germline V gene lookup returns CDR1 MNHNS and CDR2 SASEGT. Deletions cut 8 bases from V and 6 bases from J, with 10 bases between. CDR3 region: CASVDWPGELFF. The CDR3 DNA reads as TGTGCCAGCGTCGATTGGCCCGGGGAGCTGTTTTTT.

Regarding this clone: One junction end disagrees with the germline gene, perhaps due to a read error. The chain has TRBV7-9 and TRBJ2-7, with 7 bases that match TRBD2. Germline-derived CDR1 and CDR2 are SEHNR and FQNEAQ (reference sequence). CDR3 length: 16 amino acids. The CDR3 sequence: CSSSSWAGRDPYEQYF. In DNA form, the CDR3 reads TGTTCCAGCAGCTCTTGGGCTGGGAGGGACCCGTACGAGCAGTACTTC.

The chain combines TRBV6-5 with TRBJ2-3; 9 bases line up with TRBD1. Looked up from germline, CDR1 is MNHEY and CDR2 is SVGAGI. Trimming removed 2 bases from V and 6 bases from J; junction bases left unmatched: 6. The CDR3 has 15 residues. The CDR3, as DNA: TGTGCCAGCAGTTACACGGGACAGGGATGGGATACGCAGTATTTT. This gives the protein CASSYTGQGWDTQYF.

This chain joins TRBV7-2 and TRBJ2-1, with 13 bases that match TRBD2. The CDR3 spans 16 residues. V was clipped by 2 bases and J by 6 bases; unmatched bases: 4. CDR1 and CDR2 from the germline V gene are SGHTA and FQGNSA. Here the CDR3 reads CASSLTTSGGPNEQFF. CDR3 nucleotide sequence: TGTGCCAGCAGCTTAACGACTAGCGGGGGGCCCAATGAGCAGTTCTTC.

This chain's CDR3 is CASRAGTGLNNEQFF. In nucleotides, the CDR3 is TGTGCCAGCAGGGCCGGGACAGGGCTAAACAATGAGCAGTTCTTC. V gene TRBV6-5 combines with J gene TRBJ2-1; 9 bases are shared with TRBD1. The CDR3 is 15 residues long. Germline CDR1 and CDR2: MNHEY and SVGAGI. V was clipped by 6 bases and J by 5 bases; unmatched bases: 8.